This passage covers 8 T cell receptor beta chains from one sample sequenced in a study of post-analysis software for immune sequencing data. The study, taken as a whole, reports: With TRBV5-6, TRBV5-1 and TRBV20-1 included, about 5 TRBV segments were more frequent in patients than in controls.

Antigens for these TCRs are unknown. cDNA libraries of TCR beta carried unique molecular identifiers. Using its own MiXCR run on the PCR reads, TCRdb lists one record per CDR3 protein. The sample holds fewer than 850,000 distinct CDR3 sequences, 30% seen once. Source material: blood. The receptors shown here come from a girl aged 10 to 17 with multiple sclerosis.

This clonotype was seen more than once but under ten times. The chain combines TRBV4-1 with TRBJ1-6; TRBD1 is a possible D gene (6 bases). CDR1 and CDR2 from the germline V gene are MGHRA and YSYEKL. V shed 0 bases and J shed 9 bases, with 24 bases lying between them. CDR3 length: 19 residues. Written as DNA, the CDR3 is TGCGCCAGCAGCCAAGATACAGGAGGCGGACAGTCCCCACGTTCACCCCTCCACTTT. Protein product: CASSQDTGGGQSPRSPLHF.

The rearrangement uses TRBV7-2 and TRBJ1-2; no clear D. Germline values: CDR1 SGHTA, CDR2 FQGNSA. Trimming stripped 6 bases from V and 4 bases from J, with 15 bases between. The CDR3 is 14 residues long. The CDR3 protein is CASRAGLGGYGYTF. The CDR3 DNA reads as TGTGCCAGCAGGGCAGGCCTGGGAGGCTATGGCTACACCTTC.

The rearrangement links TRBV28 to TRBJ2-1; tentative D call: TRBD2 (5 bases). Germline-derived CDR1 and CDR2 are MDHEN and SYDVKM. V was shortened by 6 bases and J by 7 bases, with 13 bases between the two germline ends. This CDR3 is built from 13 residues. The DNA of the CDR3 is TGTGCCAGCAGCCAACTAGTAAGGAATGAGCAGTTCTTC. It yields the protein CASSQLVRNEQFF.

This rearrangement joins TRBV5-1 to TRBJ2-1, with 11 nucleotides matching TRBD2. Germline V lookup: CDR1 SGHRS, CDR2 YFSETQ. This CDR3 spans 18 amino acids. V shed 1 base, J shed 5 bases, and the junction held 11 bases outside the gene matches. The CDR3 sequence is CASSLWRTGTSGHNEQFF. The CDR3 bases are TGCGCCAGCAGCTTGTGGCGGACCGGGACTAGCGGTCACAATGAGCAGTTCTTC.

V is TRBV11-2 and J is TRBJ1-2, with TRBD1 matching 8 bases. V lost 5 bases and J lost 7; bases outside the gene matches: 6. The CDR3 is 13 amino acids. CDR1 is SGHAT, CDR2 FQNNGV, per germline. The CDR3, as DNA: TGTGCCAGCAGCATACAGGGGGTTCGTGGCTACACCTTC. It encodes CASSIQGVRGYTF.

Only a few counts were recorded for this clonotype. The chain links TRBV13 to TRBJ2-7; 9 bases match TRBD1. With 5 bases clipped from V and 6 bases from J, the junction kept 8 bases outside the gene matches. The germline gives CDR1 PRHDT, CDR2 FYEKMQ (reference sequence). The CDR3 runs to 14 residues. CDR3 nucleotides: TGTGCCAGCAGCCCCGGGACAGGGTACGGCGAGCAGTACTTC. Amino acid sequence: CASSPGTGYGEQYF.

The rearrangement joins TRBV20-1 to TRBJ2-1; D gene unclear. The length of the CDR3 is 15 residues. Looked up from germline, CDR1 is DFQATT and CDR2 is SNEGSKA (reference sequence). The ends were cut back, 0 bases at V and 5 bases at J, with 14 bases in the middle. The CDR3 nucleotides read TGCAGTGCTAGAGATTTTCCGCAGTATAACAATGAGCAGTTCTTC. It codes for CSARDFPQYNNEQFF.

The chain combines TRBV5-1 with TRBJ2-7; 8 nucleotides line up with TRBD1. The CDR3 totals 14 residues. Germline V lookup: CDR1 SGHRS, CDR2 YFSETQ. J gave up 1 base and V 4 bases, and 4 bases lay outside the gene matches. The CDR3 bases are TGCGCCAGCAGCGTAACAGGGGGATCCTACGAGCAGTACTTC. It is translated as CASSVTGGSYEQYF.